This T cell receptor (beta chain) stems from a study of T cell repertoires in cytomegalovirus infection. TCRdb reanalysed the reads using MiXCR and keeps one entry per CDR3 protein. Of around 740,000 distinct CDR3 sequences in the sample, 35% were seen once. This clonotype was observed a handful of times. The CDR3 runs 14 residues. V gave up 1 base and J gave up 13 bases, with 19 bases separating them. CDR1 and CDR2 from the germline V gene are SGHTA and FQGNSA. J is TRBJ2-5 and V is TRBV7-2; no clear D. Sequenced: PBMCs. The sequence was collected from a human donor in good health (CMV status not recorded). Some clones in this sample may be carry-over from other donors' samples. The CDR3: CASSLVGRSGLRYF. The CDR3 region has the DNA TGTGCCAGCAGCTTAGTTGGACGTTCGGGTCTCCGGTACTTC.